One and the same sample provided the 6 T cell receptor beta chains below, sequenced in a study of cytomegalovirus exposure and HLA in healthy donors. The primer mix had 60 Vbeta and 13 Jbeta primers. This table comes from immunoSEQ multiplex PCR, and its TCRdb copy is limited to in-frame clones, with some not included. The profile covers 180,000 or so clones, with more than 70% appearing a single time and roughly 8% taken by the ten largest. The sample was PBMCs. Receptors originate from a woman between 35 and 50 years old in good health and CMV-seropositive.

V gene TRBV4-2 combines with J gene TRBJ2-4; tentatively, D is TRBD1 (5 bases). From germline, CDR1 is LGHNA and CDR2 YNFKEQ. The germline V and J ends were trimmed by 3 bases and 5 bases, with 8 bases remaining between them. This CDR3 has 13 amino acids. In nucleotides, the CDR3 is TGTGCCAGCAGCCAGGGGCAGGAAAACATTCAGTACTTC. This gives the protein CASSQGQENIQYF.

The genes are TRBV21-1 and TRBJ2-2; the D segment call TRBD1 is taken from the table without a DNA check. TRBV21-1 is a pseudogene segment. This CDR3 contains 16 residues. The CDR3 region is CASSTGQSRVTGELFF. For the CDR3, the DNA is TGTGCCAGCAGCACCGGACAGTCACGAGTCACCGGGGAGCTGTTTTTT.

This clone was seen only once. As DNA, the CDR3 is TGTGCCAGCAGCCGCTATCGTACCCTCGATGAAAAACTGTTTTTT. Translated: CASSRYRTLDEKLFF. This sequence joins TRBV14 and TRBJ1-4; unclear D gene. V dropped 4 bases and J dropped 6 bases, with 15 bases sitting between them. The CDR3 runs 15 residues. Per the germline V gene, CDR1 is SGHDN and CDR2 is FVKESK.

V gene TRBV28 combines with J gene TRBJ1-1, with D perhaps matching TRBD1 (6 bases). This CDR3 comprises 13 residues. Trimming stripped 5 bases from V and 5 bases from J, with 12 bases between. CDR1 and CDR2 from the germline V gene are MDHEN and SYDVKM. The CDR3 coding sequence is TGTGCCAGCAGTAACAGGGTTGGGACTGAAGCTTTCTTT. It yields the protein CASSNRVGTEAFF.

V gene TRBV2 combines with J gene TRBJ1-4; D perhaps matches TRBD1 (5 bases). Trimming removed 7 bases at V and 8 bases at J, with 17 bases between. This CDR3 spans 14 amino acids. Germline lookup yields CDR1 SNHLY and CDR2 FYNNEI. CDR3 in DNA: TGTGCCAGCACATCAGGGATCCTACGAGAAAAACTGTTTTTT. Translation: CASTSGILREKLFF.

V and J are TRBV5-1 and TRBJ2-5, with D possibly matching TRBD1 (6 bases). The DNA end is more similar to TRBJ2-7, so the J call may be wrong. The CDR3 has 14 residues. The germline CDR1 and CDR2 sequences are SGHRS and YFSETQ. As DNA, the CDR3 is TGCGCCAGCAGCTTGTCCCTAGGGGGCTACGAGCAGTACTTC. It yields the protein CASSLSLGGYEQYF.